The subject of this entry is one TCR beta chain. Its antigen specificity is not known. The record has no base qualities; no much larger clone is one base away. This sample is part of a study of cytomegalovirus exposure and HLA in healthy donors (dated by TCRdb to 2017 to 2019). Study-wide context: An earlier analysis of a few hundred of the donors reported over 250 Gb of sequence data and roughly 120 million unique TCR beta sequences obtained from about 180 million T cells. About 330 gigabases of sequencing data and around 80 million unique TCR sequences made up an early release that covered approximately 700 HLA-typed donors. The T cell repertoires of 666 subjects were profiled by immunosequencing and related to cytomegalovirus serostatus. The number of donors typed differed by locus, with roughly 620-630 for A, B, C, DRB1 and DQB1, around 500 for DQA1, 600 to 610 for DPA1, and over 400 for DPB1. Along with the approximately 650-subject first cohort, a separate validation cohort of some 130 different subjects was used. Both class I and class II loci were covered by HLA typing, at four-digit resolution. Among about 370 genotyped donors of the cohort, an average of around 220,000 unique TCR beta nucleotide sequences was sequenced per donor, of which approximately 18% were non-productive. An earlier analysis of 450 to 750 of the donors used high-throughput TCR beta sequencing to judge whether each TCR beta V gene segment behaved as functional or pseudogenic. Rather than drawing on any new phenotypic data, the later analysis identified candidate immune exposures from TCR beta sequences and the way those sequences occurred across donors. To predict cytomegalovirus infection status, the study brought together high-throughput TCR immunosequencing, statistical association of individual TCRs with disease status, and machine learning. To study patterns of TCR occurrence, a later analysis re-analyzed previously published TCR beta repertoires from around 700 donors and added high-resolution HLA genotyping. In a later genetic analysis, genome-wide SNP genotypes for about three fifths of the 666 donors were used, and that subset was treated as a discovery cohort. The study was designed to test whether signatures of past pathogen exposure could be identified by cataloging public T cell receptors. Of the roughly 400 genotyped donors, approximately 83% fell in the genetic ancestry cluster associated with self-reported Caucasian donors. Alongside the repertoire data, information on donor age, sex, ethnicity and CMV serostatus was compiled. All discovery cohort repertoires had been generated on a single sequencing platform. Because of strong linkage in the cohort, five DR-DQ haplotypes were treated as single units for association and clustering. The paper as a whole reports these results and caveats: The sequencing pipeline was judged likely to have produced a cluster of highly shared sequence variants as a technical artifact. In an earlier analysis of roughly 560 of the donors, most TCR beta V segments were observed in productive rearrangements about 90% or about 30% of the time, broadly matching IMGT annotations. Because HLA typing was missing for some donors at each locus, association tests included only the typed subset. Sequencing depth was assumed to be roughly uniform across donors in the presence/absence analyses, though that assumption may not hold. Several of the top co-occurrence clusters appeared to be linked to parvovirus B19, influenza, CMV and Epstein-Barr virus, according to a later analysis. In vitro tests confirmed that a few of the cytomegalovirus-associated TCR beta chains recognize cytomegalovirus antigens. The cohort was sequenced for TCR beta chains only, and without alpha or paired-chain data the features that could be detected were limited. Compared with equally common non-associated chains, HLA-associated TCR beta chains in a later analysis were more clonally expanded and had lower generation probabilities. According to a later genetic analysis, donors in an Asian-associated ancestry cluster had fewer N-insertions in productive TCRs than the roughly 700-donor mean. In a later analysis, most CMV-associated TCR beta chains were found to appear HLA-restricted, with HLA associations seemingly driven largely by CMV exposure. V-gene and J-gene trimming of TCR beta chains was associated with a missense DCLRE1C variant in a later genetic analysis, and the association was replicated in an independent cohort. Most TCR sequences were seen in very few donors, while some public TCRs were found in many individuals. According to the authors, the approach could potentially be generalized to other disease states and immunological phenotypes. Approximately 16 rarely observed V segments, including chromosome 9 orphons, were excluded from the earlier analysis of 550 to 700 of the donors because counts were too low. A total of fewer than 200 TCR beta chains were listed by the study as associated with cytomegalovirus. In a later analysis, the rate of TCR association differed among HLA loci, with DRB1 alleles having the most associated TCRs and HLA-C alleles having the fewest. When HLA alleles, especially DR and DQ, strongly co-occurred, attributing TCR associations to individual alleles was difficult. A further reported finding was that TCR beta sequences accurately predicted the HLA-A and HLA-B alleles for most subjects in the first cohort. For the cohort, immune exposure information was limited to CMV serostatus. In a later analysis, 16,951 TCR beta sequences were associated with specific HLA alleles at a false discovery rate of 0.05. Linkage disequilibrium might explain the correlated functional status among segregating V segments, but an unknown experimental factor could not be ruled out. Cytomegalovirus status was reported to be diagnosed by the classifier with high specificity and sensitivity in both the original and validation cohorts.

The library was produced with the immunoSEQ multiplex PCR assay. A mixture of 60 forward primers for TCR Vbeta segments and 13 reverse primers for TCR Jbeta segments was used in the multiplex PCR. A multiplex PCR assay on genomic DNA amplified the CDR3 region of rearranged TCR beta genes. The Illumina HiSeq System was used to sequence the amplified TCR beta libraries as 87-base-pair reads. In the authors' own workflow: A later analysis counted 65 million to 90 million unique TCR beta chains across the 666 repertoires, and around 9.9 million of these chains were shared by at least two donors. To remove PCR and sequencing errors, raw reads were error-corrected and collapsed into unique sequences using a nearest-neighbor algorithm that merged closely related sequences. To assign V, D and J gene segments, CDR3 sequences were aligned to IMGT reference sequences. For a sequence to be retained, a match of at least six nucleotides to both a V gene segment and a J gene segment was required. A rearrangement was called productive if the CDR3 had no stop codons and remained in frame with V and J, and every other rearrangement was called non-productive. CDR3 was defined according to IMGT convention as the region running from the second conserved V-encoded cysteine to the conserved J-encoded phenylalanine. The earlier analysis of 587 of the donors excluded any sequence lacking an unambiguous match to a single V gene segment. An earlier analysis of almost 600 of the donors classified V segments as functional when productive rearrangements were above 56.7% and as segregating when the standard deviation between donors was above 5%. A statistical classification framework was developed to diagnose cytomegalovirus status using the catalog of TCR beta chain sequences. A later analysis assigned V and J genes by comparing TCR nucleotide sequences with IMGT/GENE-DB human TR gene sequences. A later analysis assigned CDR3 sequences and most-parsimonious VDJ recombination scenarios with the TCRdist pipeline. A later analysis defined each TCR beta chain by its CDR3 amino acid sequence plus V-gene family, and excluded reads lacking a unique V-gene family. To address suspected cross-contamination and a sequencing artifact, a later analysis removed some 620 highly shared, low-generation-probability nucleotide sequences. In a later analysis, a clonal expansion index was calculated for each public chain from normalized within-repertoire ranks of inferred template counts. In a later analysis, generation probabilities were computed using a VDJ recombination model fitted to out-of-frame rearrangements, and the results were checked against IGoR. Hypergeometric tests were used in a later analysis to score TCR-TCR, TCR-HLA and TCR-CMV co-occurrence, with a repertoire-size bias correction applied to the TCR pairs. To estimate false discovery rates, a later analysis permuted the HLA or CMV assignments 20 times. A later analysis grouped co-occurring TCRs with DBSCAN, adding TCRdist sequence similarity when clustering within HLA-allele-positive subsets. Repertoires with fewer than 30,000 or more than 120,000 public chains, plus five repertoires with anomalous nucleotide sharing, were excluded from co-occurrence clustering. TCRdb obtained this table from immuneACCESS and retained in-frame rearrangements with V and J assigned. These tables miss some clones; where compared with another copy, unresolved V genes account for less than half of the shortfall, and the remainder is unexplained. D and trimming come from the DNA, and the V and J calls and clone size come from that table. The sample table lists approximately 160,000 clones, almost 80% of them with a count of one. Of the sample, about 9.7% falls within the top ten clones.

The cohort was made up of 666 healthy bone marrow donors. Cohort members were all nominally healthy when sampled, although unrecorded immune exposures were likely present. The donor tested CMV seropositive and was one of the 289 seropositive cohort members. Each donor provided a peripheral blood sample, and peripheral blood mononuclear cells were used for TCR beta sequencing. Genomic DNA extraction from the blood cell samples was performed with the Qiagen DNeasy Blood Extraction Kit. Sequencing was done on a sample of PBMCs. The receptor was derived from a man aged 18 to 35 in good health and CMV-seropositive.

Here the CDR3 is given as CASSPKQGTYEQYF. At the DNA level, the sequence is TGTGCCAGCAGCCCTAAACAGGGAACCTACGAGCAGTACTTC. The chain is made from TRBV14 and TRBJ2-7, with TRBD1 tentatively as D gene (6 bases match). The CDR3 numbers 14 residues from cysteine through phenylalanine. Only the CDR3 region is kept as DNA, spanning 42 bases read in frame from base 1. According to the germline V gene, CDR1 reads SGHDN and CDR2 reads FVKESK. V drops 4 bases and J drops 2 bases, leaving 12 bases in between.